The 21 T cell receptor beta chains listed next were all sequenced from one sample in a study of breast tumors, draining lymph nodes, adjacent tissues. TCRdb reanalysed the multiplex PCR reads using MiXCR and keeps one entry per CDR3 protein. Of around 150,000 distinct CDR3 sequences in the sample, approximately 20% were seen once. Axillary draining lymph nodes of breast cancer patients supplied the node samples. Sequenced input: axillary lymph node tissue. Receptor source: a female donor with breast cancer. Some clones in this sample may be carry-over from other donors' samples.

This clonotype has just one count. V gene TRBV18 combines with J gene TRBJ1-4; the D is unclear. The CDR3 has 14 amino acids. Trimming pared 6 bases from V and 5 bases from J, leaving 13 bases between. Germline loops: CDR1 KGHSH, CDR2 LQKENI. CDR3 bases: TGTGCCAGCTCGCTCAACTCGGTGAATGAAAAACTGTTTTTT. Protein sequence: CASSLNSVNEKLFF.

The chain is built from TRBV4-1 and TRBJ2-4, with 8 bases aligning to TRBD1. The V gene's germline CDR1 is MGHRA and CDR2 YSYEKL. J lost 1 base, V lost 1 base, and 6 bases had no gene match. The CDR3 consists of 17 residues. DNA for the CDR3: TGCGCCAGCAGCCAAGTTCCGAGACAGGGGGCCAAAAACATTCAGTACTTC. Protein product: CASSQVPRQGAKNIQYF.

The sample holds many counts of this clonotype. The chain employs TRBV14 and TRBJ2-3; D may be TRBD1 (5 bases). The CDR3 is 14 amino acids. The germline V gene encodes CDR1 SGHDN and CDR2 FVKESK. V was pared by 1 base and J by 1 base, with 6 bases between. CDR3 in DNA: TGTGCCAGCAGCCAAGTAGGGGGCACAGATACGCAGTATTTT. Its protein product is CASSQVGGTDTQYF.

The chain recombines TRBV7-3 with TRBJ2-5; either TRBD1 or TRBD2 may fit D (5 bases each). Germline-derived CDR1 and CDR2 are SGHTA and FQGTGA. The CDR3 is 15 amino acids. Deletions cut 7 bases from V and 10 bases from J, with 25 bases between. The CDR3 region is CASIPRVPGRRDQYF. CDR3 in DNA: TGTGCCAGCATCCCTCGAGTACCGGGACGCAGAGACCAGTACTTC. The full variable domain, rest sourced from reference TRBV7-3 and TRBJ2-5, is GAGVSQTPSNKVTEKGKYVELRCDPISGHTALYWYRQSLGQGPEFLIYFQGTGAADDSGLPNDRFFAVRPEGSVSTLKIQRTERGDSAVYLCASIPRVPGRRDQYFGPGTRLLVL.

This clonotype was seen just once. It may be a read error: a sequence one base away is much more abundant. The rearrangement uses TRBV19 and TRBJ1-3; D is uncertain. This CDR3 has 15 amino acids. CDR1 LNHDA and CDR2 SQIVND come from the germline V gene (reference sequence). The CDR3, as DNA: TGTGGCAGTAGCCGACCCGCTCCCTCTGGAAACACCATATATTTT. Translation: CGSSRPAPSGNTIYF.

This clonotype was detected ten times or more. The chain has TRBV7-2 and TRBJ2-7; TRBD1 aligns across 7 bases. The germline CDR1 and CDR2 sequences are SGHTA and FQGNSA. The CDR3 length is 15 residues. Losses at the gene ends were 7 bases for V and 5 bases for J; bases not matched to a gene: 14. This chain's CDR3 is CASTLQPQTGHEQYF. The CDR3 nucleotides read TGTGCCAGCACCCTCCAACCCCAGACAGGGCACGAGCAGTACTTC.

This clonotype was seen ten or more times. The V gene is TRBV7-3, the J gene TRBJ2-2; TRBD2 matches 7 bases. The CDR3 loop spans 15 amino acids. The trim removed 5 bases at V and 0 bases at J, leaving 3 bases unmatched. Germline V gene data show CDR1 as SGHTA and CDR2 as FQGTGA. The CDR3 DNA reads as TGTGCCAGCAGCGAGCGGGGAACGAACACCGGGGAGCTGTTTTTT. As protein: CASSERGTNTGELFF.

In regard to this clonotype: It may be a read error: a sequence one base away is much more abundant. V gene TRBV20-1 combines with J gene TRBJ2-1; TRBD1 is a possible D gene (5 bases). The CDR3 is 11 amino acids. From germline, CDR1 is DFQATT and CDR2 SNEGSKA (reference sequence). This chain's CDR3 is CRAAGHNEQFF. In nucleotides, the CDR3 is TGCAGAGCAGCAGGGCACAATGAGCAGTTCTTC.

This clonotype has a count of ten or more. The chain carries TRBV6-5 and TRBJ2-3; 7 bases map to TRBD2. The CDR3 totals 15 residues. The V gene end was trimmed by 4 bases and the J gene end by 4 bases; junction bases not matched to a gene: 8. Germline assignment: CDR1 MNHEY and CDR2 SVGAGI. As DNA, the CDR3 is TGTGCCAGCAGTTTAGGGACTACCTATTCAGATACGCAGTATTTT. Translation gives CASSLGTTYSDTQYF.

This clonotype has ten or more counts. DNA for the CDR3: TGTGCCAGCAGTTTGATGGGACAGGGGGTGACCTACGAGCAGTACTTC. Its translation: CASSLMGQGVTYEQYF. The chain combines TRBV27 with TRBJ2-7, with 11 bases identical to TRBD1. Trimming took 3 bases from V and 2 from J; bases not matched to a gene: 6. CDR1 is MNHEY, CDR2 SMNVEV, per germline (reference sequence). CDR3 length: 16 amino acids.

Ten or more counts support this clonotype. The chain combines TRBV11-2 with TRBJ2-7, with D perhaps TRBD2 (6 bases). Germline assignment: CDR1 SGHAT and CDR2 FQNNGV. The CDR3 has 16 amino acids. V lost 1 base to trimming and J lost 3 bases, with 16 bases between them. CDR3 in DNA: TGTGCCAGCAGCTTAGGGGCTACGGGGGTTAACTACGAGCAGTACTTC. This sequence encodes CASSLGATGVNYEQYF.

The CDR3 sequence: CASSARLALDTGELFF. Here the CDR3 DNA reads TGTGCCAGTAGTGCGAGACTAGCGCTAGACACCGGGGAGCTGTTTTTT. The chain uses TRBV19 and TRBJ2-2, with 8 bases that match TRBD2. Germline V gene data show CDR1 as LNHDA and CDR2 as SQIVND (reference sequence). Trimming cost V 5 bases and J 3 bases; bases outside gene matches: 8. The CDR3 sequence is 16 residues long.

This clonotype was observed a few times. The chain has TRBV28 and TRBJ2-2; TRBD2 might be the D (5 bases). The length of the CDR3 is 15 residues. Germline CDR1 is MDHEN and CDR2 is SYDVKM. Deletions cut 10 bases from V and 4 bases from J, with 19 bases between. The CDR3 region is CATRSSRGATGELFF. The CDR3 DNA follows: TGTGCCACCCGAAGCAGTCGGGGAGCCACCGGGGAGCTGTTTTTT.

This clonotype was observed at least ten times. The chain employs TRBV12-5 and TRBJ2-3, with 11 positions matching TRBD2. V dropped 4 bases and J dropped 5; count of bases not matched to a gene: 11. The germline V gene encodes CDR1 LGHNT and CDR2 FRNRAP. This CDR3 spans 17 amino acids. The CDR3, as DNA: TGTGCTAGTGGTTCGGCTAAACTAGCGGGAGAGGTAGATACGCAGTATTTT. As protein: CASGSAKLAGEVDTQYF.

This clonotype was observed many times. The chain has TRBV6-2 or TRBV6-3 and TRBJ2-7; D uncertain. The CDR3 is made up of 15 amino acids. V shed 4 bases and J shed 1 base, with 14 bases lying between them. CDR1 is MNHEY, CDR2 SVGEGT, per germline. Here the CDR3 reads CASSSGLVPSYEQYF. The DNA for the CDR3 is TGTGCCAGCAGTTCTGGGCTAGTCCCTTCCTACGAGCAGTACTTC.

The chain couples TRBV6-1 to TRBJ2-1; TRBD2 matches at 9 bases. The ends lost 5 bases at V and 8 bases at J; junction bases unmatched: 16. The CDR3 sequence is 17 residues long. Germline V gene data show CDR1 as MNHNS and CDR2 as SASEGT. The CDR3 loop is CASSYSPGSGGNDEQFF. The CDR3 DNA follows: TGTGCCAGCAGTTACTCTCCGGGTAGCGGGGGAAACGATGAGCAGTTCTTC.

This clonotype was counted once. This may arise from a read error, as a much more abundant clone is one base away. The chain recombines TRBV6-4 with TRBJ1-5; unclear D gene. CDR1 MRHNA and CDR2 SNTAGT come from the germline V gene. The CDR3 is 13 residues long. Trimming removed 3 bases from V and 5 bases from J, with 8 bases in between. CDR3 bases: TGTGCCAGCAGTGAGATAGCCTATCAGCCCCAGCATTTT. This gives the protein CASSEIAYQPQHF.

Details on this clonotype: This clone may be a read error of a much larger clone one base away. Here the CDR3 omits its conserved ending phenylalanine or tryptophan, so a read error is the likely source. The V call is TRBV3-1, the J call TRBJ2-3; D gene ambiguous. The germline V and J ends were trimmed by 6 bases and 0 bases, with 7 bases remaining between them. Germline V gene sequence: CDR1 LGHDT, CDR2 YNNKEL (reference sequence). This CDR3 is built from 13 residues. CDR3 amino acids: CASRAASTDTQYS. The CDR3 DNA reads TGTGCCAGCAGGGCAGCTAGCACAGATACGCAGTATTCT.

This clonotype was detected many times. The chain is built from TRBV10-3 and TRBJ2-5; 9 nucleotides agree with TRBD1. The trim removed 0 bases at V and 4 bases at J, leaving 3 bases unmatched. The V gene's germline CDR1 is ENHRY and CDR2 SYGVKD. The CDR3 totals 15 residues. The CDR3 region is CAISESGQGRETQYF. CDR3 nucleotide sequence: TGTGCCATCAGTGAGTCAGGACAGGGGAGAGAGACCCAGTACTTC.

The CDR3 region is CASSPDQGISYEQYF. The CDR3 bases are TGTGCCAGCAGTCCCGATCAGGGGATCTCCTACGAGCAGTACTTC. The chain has TRBV28 and TRBJ2-7, with D tentatively TRBD1 (6 bases). The CDR3 has 15 amino acids. CDR1 and CDR2 from the germline V gene are MDHEN and SYDVKM. V was cut by 5 bases and J by 0 bases, with 14 bases left in between.

This clonotype was seen many times. This chain connects TRBV5-8 to TRBJ2-7; 10 bases match TRBD1. Germline loops: CDR1 SGHTS, CDR2 YDEGEE. V lost 5 bases and J lost 3; bases outside the gene matches: 8. The CDR3 covers 15 residues. The CDR3 reads CASRKDRGEIYEQYF. In DNA form, the CDR3 reads TGTGCCAGCAGAAAGGACAGGGGGGAAATCTACGAGCAGTACTTC. Using reference TRBV5-8 and TRBJ2-7 for the parts outside the CDR3, the full variable domain is EAGVTQSPTHLIKTRGQQATLRCSPISGHTSVYWYQQALGLGLQFLLWYDEGEERNRGNFPPRFSGRQFPNYSSELNVNALELEDSALYLCASRKDRGEIYEQYFGPGTRLTVT.